One and the same sample provided the 20 T cell receptor beta chains below, sequenced in a study of blood T cell repertoires in COVID-19 (dated by TCRdb to 2018 to 2020). Library preparation was by the immunoSEQ multiplex PCR assay. The table was pulled from immuneACCESS by TCRdb, which kept in-frame rearrangements only. Such tables lose some clones; where checked, under half of the loss comes from unresolved V genes, and the rest has no known cause. The sample table records 250,000 to 300,000 clones; about 87% of these occur just once. Clones ranked in the top ten supply just under 7% of the sample. Sequences were obtained from peripheral blood. The receptors originated from a woman in her thirties who had recovered from COVID-19.

The chain couples TRBV6-6 to TRBJ2-7; TRBD1 aligns across 7 bases. This CDR3 has 15 amino acids. CDR1 is MNHNY and CDR2 is SVGAGI in the germline V gene (reference sequence). After removal of 6 bases from V and 6 bases from J, the junction contained 14 bases not matched to a gene. CDR3 sequence: CASRLDRAGFAEQYF. Here the CDR3 DNA reads TGTGCCAGCAGACTAGACAGGGCAGGTTTTGCCGAGCAGTACTTC.

The V and J genes are TRBV19 and TRBJ2-5; D is perhaps TRBD1 (5 bases). In germline, CDR1 is LNHDA, CDR2 SQIVND (reference sequence). Trimming removed 0 bases at V and 4 bases at J, with 9 bases between. The CDR3 contains 14 residues. The CDR3 sequence: CASSIDRVGETQYF. The CDR3 region has the DNA TGTGCCAGTAGTATAGACAGGGTTGGAGAGACCCAGTACTTC.

For this clone: The same CDR3 also results from other DNA sequences found in this sample. This CDR3 is CASSEQGMNTEAFF. DNA of the CDR3: TGTGCCAGCAGTGAACAGGGGATGAACACTGAAGCTTTCTTT. The V call is TRBV2, the J call TRBJ1-1; D perhaps matches TRBD1 (6 bases). The CDR3 has 14 amino acids. V shed 2 bases and J shed 0 bases, with 7 bases lying between them. CDR1 is SNHLY, CDR2 FYNNEI, per germline.

This clone was observed once. The same CDR3 also results from other DNA sequences found in this sample. J is TRBJ1-1 and V is TRBV11-3; no definite D call. Germline V gene data show CDR1 as SGHNT and CDR2 as YENEEA. CDR3 size: 13 residues. The V and J ends lost 0 bases and 3 bases respectively, with 5 bases between them. The CDR3 protein is CASSLEGDTEAFF. The DNA of the CDR3 is TGTGCCAGCAGCTTAGAGGGCGACACTGAAGCTTTCTTT.

This chain connects TRBV19 to TRBJ1-1, with unresolved D. The germline CDR1 and CDR2 sequences are LNHDA and SQIVND (reference sequence). Trimming removed 5 bases at V and 3 bases at J, with 16 bases between. This CDR3 has 15 amino acids. CDR3 protein: CASSAPGRPDTEAFF. CDR3 in DNA: TGTGCCAGTAGTGCCCCCGGCAGGCCAGACACTGAAGCTTTCTTT.

The V and J genes are TRBV2 and TRBJ2-5; TRBD1 matches 11 bases. V was pared by 0 bases and J by 5 bases, with 8 bases of the junction left unmatched. This CDR3 contains 17 residues. Germline CDR1 is SNHLY and CDR2 is FYNNEI. The chain's CDR3 is CASSEAWGGQGAETQYF. CDR3 DNA: TGTGCCAGCAGTGAAGCGTGGGGAGGACAGGGGGCCGAGACCCAGTACTTC.

A single count supports this clone. The V call is TRBV10-2, the J call TRBJ2-2; TRBD1 agrees at 8 bases. The CDR3 totals 16 residues. V lost 10 bases to trimming and J lost 2 bases; unmatched junction nucleotides: 12. CDR1 WSHSY and CDR2 SAAADI come from the germline V gene. CDR3 region: CATLGVTGGNTGELFF. The CDR3 bases are TGCGCCACGTTAGGGGTTACAGGGGGTAACACCGGGGAGCTGTTTTTT.

This clone was observed a handful of times. This chain uses TRBV29-1 with TRBJ1-2; D is unclear. CDR1 and CDR2 (germline): SQVTM, ANQGSEA. Trimming took off 4 bases at V and 4 bases at J, with 10 bases between the two ends. The CDR3 is made up of 12 amino acids. CDR3 DNA sequence: TGCAGCGTTGGGATCGCGGGCTATGGCTACACCTTC. Translated: CSVGIAGYGYTF.

The chain uses TRBV6-5 and TRBJ2-1; a possible D gene is TRBD2 (5 bases). CDR1 MNHEY and CDR2 SVGAGI come from the germline V gene. Trimming removed 2 bases from V and 8 bases from J, with 16 bases in between. CDR3 size: 15 residues. The CDR3 loop is CASSYRARSGDEQFF. In DNA form, the CDR3 reads TGTGCCAGCAGTTACCGAGCCAGAAGCGGCGATGAGCAGTTCTTC.

The chain employs TRBV24-1 and TRBJ2-1, with D perhaps matching TRBD2 (7 bases). The germline V gene encodes CDR1 KGHDR and CDR2 SFDVKD. This CDR3 has 17 residues. Trimming pared 3 bases from V and 1 base from J, leaving 15 bases between. CDR3 sequence (DNA): TGTGCCACCAGTGATACTCGGGGGGCCGGGTCCTACAATGAGCAGTTCTTC. Its translation is CATSDTRGAGSYNEQFF.

The chain is built from TRBV5-1 and TRBJ2-7; D may be TRBD2 (6 bases). The germline V gene has CDR1 SGHRS and CDR2 YFSETQ. V was trimmed by 0 bases and J by 3 bases, leaving 13 bases between them. The CDR3 extends over 15 amino acids. The CDR3 here is CASSLEGRRGYEQYF. CDR3 DNA: TGCGCCAGCAGCTTGGAGGGACGGCGGGGCTACGAGCAGTACTTC.

CDR3 nucleotides: TGTGCCAGCACGGGGAATTTTGGCGAAAAACTGTTTTTT. Protein sequence: CASTGNFGEKLFF. The gene calls are TRBV2 and TRBJ1-4, with no clear D. Trimming removed 7 bases at V and 8 bases at J, with 14 bases between. Germline CDR1 reads SNHLY; CDR2 reads FYNNEI. The CDR3 totals 13 residues.

J is TRBJ1-3 and V is TRBV7-6; D perhaps matches TRBD1 (5 bases). The CDR3 sequence is 15 residues long. CDR1 SGHVS and CDR2 FNYEAQ come from the germline V gene. V was trimmed by 5 bases and J by 0 bases, leaving 11 bases between them. In DNA, the CDR3 is TGTGCCAGCAGCCTGGGGCACCCCTCTGGAAACACCATATATTTT. Its protein product is CASSLGHPSGNTIYF.

V and J are TRBV7-9 and TRBJ1-2; D call uncertain. The CDR3 contains 16 residues. Per germline, CDR1 SEHNR and CDR2 FQNEAQ (reference sequence). Trimming shortened V by 4 bases and J by 0 bases, and 15 bases separated the two germline ends. Here the CDR3 DNA reads TGTGCCAGCAGCTCACCCGAGGGTACAGCTAACTATGGCTACACCTTC. Amino acid sequence: CASSSPEGTANYGYTF.

J is TRBJ2-3 and V is TRBV7-3, with 10 bases lining up with TRBD2. Germline values: CDR1 SGHTA, CDR2 FQGTGA. There are 16 residues in the CDR3. The J segment lost 3 bases and the V segment lost 2 bases, leaving 5 bases of the junction unmatched. CDR3 DNA sequence: TGTGCCAGCAGCTTAGGGGCTAGCGGGGGAACAGATACGCAGTATTTT. Its translation: CASSLGASGGTDTQYF.

This sequence joins TRBV7-3 and TRBJ2-1; D perhaps matches TRBD2 (6 bases). This CDR3 has 13 amino acids. The V end lost 5 bases, the J end lost 7 bases, and 12 bases lay between the germline ends. CDR1 SGHTA and CDR2 FQGTGA come from the germline V gene. The CDR3 bases are TGTGCCAGCAGCAAGACTAGACGGAATGAGCAGTTCTTC. Protein sequence: CASSKTRRNEQFF.

This chain joins TRBV5-6 and TRBJ2-3, with TRBD2 matching 9 bases. Germline loops: CDR1 SGHDT, CDR2 YYEEEE. This CDR3 is built from 14 residues. Trimming removed 5 bases from V and 4 bases from J; junction bases left unmatched: 5. CDR3 protein: CASSDQRGADTQYF. CDR3 DNA: TGTGCCAGCAGTGATCAGCGGGGGGCAGATACGCAGTATTTT.

This chain links TRBV7-3 with TRBJ2-1; maybe TRBD1 (5 bases). Trimming removed 6 bases at V and 0 bases at J, with 18 bases between. CDR1 SGHTA and CDR2 FQGTGA come from the germline V gene. The CDR3 is 17 amino acids. In DNA, the CDR3 is TGTGCCAGCAGTTCCACAGGCGTTACGAGCTCCTACAATGAGCAGTTCTTC. Its translation is CASSSTGVTSSYNEQFF.

The chain combines TRBV11-2 with TRBJ1-2; no firm D call. V was trimmed by 6 bases and J by 3 bases, leaving 20 bases between them. The germline V gene has CDR1 SGHAT and CDR2 FQNNGV. The CDR3 is 16 amino acids. CDR3 in amino acids: CASSYPGIQADYGYTF. The CDR3, as DNA: TGTGCCAGCAGTTATCCGGGGATCCAAGCGGACTATGGCTACACCTTC.

The V and J genes are TRBV19 and TRBJ1-1, with D perhaps matching TRBD1 (5 bases). Germline V gene lookup returns CDR1 LNHDA and CDR2 SQIVND (reference sequence). The CDR3 has 13 residues. The V gene lost 8 bases and the J gene lost 0 bases, with 10 bases spanning the gap. Written as DNA, the CDR3 is TGTGCCAGTTCCAGGGAAATGAACACTGAAGCTTTCTTT. It translates to CASSREMNTEAFF.